The 23 T cell receptor beta chains below all came from one sample that was sequenced in a study of shared clonotypes between healthy human individuals. Sequencing was performed with immunoSEQ multiplex PCR; in TCRdb, only in-frame clones are kept and a portion is missing. Here the sample spans about 2.4 million clones, under 95% being singletons. The sequencing input was naive CD4+ T cells from PBMCs. Subset denoted: CD45RA+ positively selected. Receptor source: a man aged 18 to 29 in good health. Some clones in this sample may be carry-over from other donors' samples.

The J gene is TRBJ2-1, the V gene TRBV28, with 10 bases lining up with TRBD2. Trimming at V came to 0 bases and at J to 2 bases, leaving 7 bases not matched to a gene. The CDR3 is made up of 18 amino acids. Germline CDR1 is MDHEN and CDR2 is SYDVKM. CDR3 residues: CASSLWGVGTSAYNEQFF. CDR3 DNA sequence: TGTGCCAGCAGTTTATGGGGGGTCGGGACTAGCGCCTACAATGAGCAGTTCTTC.

The chain combines TRBV2 with TRBJ1-4; D is ambiguous. CDR1 is SNHLY and CDR2 is FYNNEI in the germline V gene. The CDR3 has 15 amino acids. Trimming removed 9 bases at V and 3 bases at J, with 17 bases between. The CDR3 loop is CASHGGGVANEKLFF. The CDR3 DNA reads TGTGCCAGTCATGGAGGCGGGGTGGCTAATGAAAAACTGTTTTTT.

This chain uses TRBV10-3 with TRBJ1-2; D possibly corresponds to TRBD1 (5 bases). V was trimmed by 6 bases and J by 6 bases, leaving 14 bases between them. This CDR3 contains 13 residues. Germline V gene lookup returns CDR1 ENHRY and CDR2 SYGVKD. CDR3 in amino acids: CAIRDTERDGYTF. The CDR3 DNA is TGTGCCATCAGGGACACGGAGAGAGATGGCTACACCTTC.

The V and J genes are TRBV6-5 and TRBJ2-2, with TRBD1 matching over 7 bases. The germline gives CDR1 MNHEY, CDR2 SVGAGI. Trimming at V came to 2 bases and at J to 2 bases, leaving 5 bases not matched to a gene. The CDR3 covers 16 residues. CDR3 sequence: CASSYGTDANTGELFF. The CDR3, as DNA: TGTGCCAGCAGTTACGGGACAGACGCCAACACCGGGGAGCTGTTTTTT.

V usage is TRBV6-4 and J usage is TRBJ2-2; 9 positions agree with TRBD1. The J segment lost 5 bases and the V segment lost 4 bases, leaving 2 bases of the junction unmatched. CDR1 MRHNA and CDR2 SNTAGT come from the germline V gene. The CDR3 spans 14 residues. The CDR3 DNA sequence: TGTGCCAGCAGTGGACAGGGGGTTACCGGGGAGCTGTTTTTT. Its translation is CASSGQGVTGELFF.

In this sample, this clone turned up once. The rearrangement joins TRBV2 to TRBJ1-1; the D is unclear. Trimming took 6 bases from V and 1 from J, leaving 9 bases between them. Germline V gene data show CDR1 as SNHLY and CDR2 as FYNNEI. This CDR3 contains 13 residues. The CDR3 sequence: CASRLGQNTEAFF. CDR3 nucleotide sequence: TGTGCCAGCAGGTTGGGCCAGAACACTGAAGCTTTCTTT.

Concerning this clone: At the DNA level, this CDR3 is encoded by other sequences in the same sample as well. The J gene is TRBJ2-1, the V gene TRBV30; possibly TRBD2 for D (5 bases). V shed 5 bases and J shed 0 bases, with 8 bases lying between them. The CDR3 covers 13 residues. Germline loops: CDR1 GTSNPN, CDR2 SVGIG (reference sequence). The CDR3 is CAWDRGSYNEQFF. CDR3 coding DNA: TGTGCCTGGGACCGGGGCTCCTACAATGAGCAGTTCTTC.

The chain is built from TRBV2 and TRBJ1-4; TRBD1 matches at 8 bases. The V gene's germline CDR1 is SNHLY and CDR2 FYNNEI. The CDR3 contains 14 residues. J gave up 4 bases and V 4 bases, and 2 bases lay outside the gene matches. The CDR3 here is CASSADRVNEKLFF. CDR3 nucleotides: TGTGCCAGCAGTGCGGACAGGGTTAATGAAAAACTGTTTTTT.

J is TRBJ1-1 and V is TRBV27, with unresolved D. The V end was cut by 7 bases, the J end by 0 bases, with 12 bases between. The CDR3 extends over 14 amino acids. The germline V gene has CDR1 MNHEY and CDR2 SMNVEV (reference sequence). The DNA of the CDR3 is TGTGCCAGCACCCGAAAAATTTTGAACACTGAAGCTTTCTTT. It encodes CASTRKILNTEAFF.

This clone was seen just once. The V gene is TRBV18, the J gene TRBJ2-7; D is uncertain. The germline V and J ends were trimmed by 6 bases and 2 bases, with 8 bases remaining between them. The germline gives CDR1 KGHSH, CDR2 LQKENI. The CDR3 has 12 amino acids. CDR3 amino acids: CASSLATYEQYF. CDR3 DNA: TGTGCCAGCTCTTTGGCAACCTACGAGCAGTACTTC.

The table lists this clone with a count of one. V usage is TRBV28 and J usage is TRBJ2-5; 11 positions match TRBD1. Germline lookup yields CDR1 MDHEN and CDR2 SYDVKM. The CDR3 has 17 residues. Trimming at V came to 3 bases and at J to 4 bases, leaving 10 bases not matched to a gene. CDR3 DNA: TGTGCCAGCAGTTTTTCCGGACAGGGGGCGATTGTAGAGACCCAGTACTTC. Amino acids: CASSFSGQGAIVETQYF.

CDR3 nucleotides: TGTGCCAGCAGTTTACTCGGGACTAGCGGTACCTACAATGAGCAGTTCTTC. Translated: CASSLLGTSGTYNEQFF. The chain couples TRBV27 to TRBJ2-1, with 11 bases that match TRBD2. J was trimmed by 2 bases and V by 2 bases; bases with no gene match: 5. Germline V gene data show CDR1 as MNHEY and CDR2 as SMNVEV (reference sequence). The CDR3 is 17 amino acids.

V and J are TRBV10-3 and TRBJ2-1; tentatively, D is TRBD2 (6 bases). In germline, CDR1 is ENHRY, CDR2 SYGVKD. V shed 3 bases and J shed 9 bases, with 6 bases lying between them. The CDR3 loop spans 11 amino acids. CDR3 sequence reads: CAISELAEQFF. The CDR3 DNA is TGTGCCATCAGTGAACTAGCTGAGCAGTTCTTC.

CDR3 protein: CARSLGERNTEAFF. CDR3 nucleotide sequence: TGTGCCAGAAGCTTGGGGGAAAGGAACACTGAAGCTTTCTTT. V gene TRBV7-5 combines with J gene TRBJ1-1. TRBV7-5 is a pseudogene. This CDR3 contains 14 residues.

This rearrangement joins TRBV5-1 to TRBJ2-1; D remains ambiguous. The CDR3 spans 16 residues. From germline, CDR1 is SGHRS and CDR2 YFSETQ. V lost 4 bases to trimming and J lost 1 base, with 15 bases between them. In DNA, the CDR3 is TGCGCCAGCAGCCGCTCGCTCGAGAAGTCCTACAATGAGCAGTTCTTC. It is translated as CASSRSLEKSYNEQFF.

This rearrangement joins TRBV18 to TRBJ1-2; D uncertain. Trimming stripped 2 bases from V and 1 base from J, with 14 bases between. Germline assignment: CDR1 KGHSH and CDR2 LQKENI. The CDR3 runs 16 residues. The CDR3 nucleotides are TGTGCCAGCTCACCATCCCAGGCCGCTATTAACTATGGCTACACCTTC. Translating it yields CASSPSQAAINYGYTF.

The chain is built from TRBV4-3 and TRBJ2-3; D call uncertain. Trimming removed 1 base at V and 2 bases at J, with 4 bases between. Germline assignment: CDR1 LGHNA and CDR2 YSLEER. CDR3 length: 13 amino acids. The CDR3 loop reads CASSQVITDTQYF. The CDR3 DNA follows: TGCGCCAGCAGCCAAGTAATCACAGATACGCAGTATTTT.

The chain employs TRBV30 and TRBJ1-3; D call uncertain. V was shortened by 2 bases and J by 0 bases, with 8 bases between the two germline ends. Germline V gives CDR1 GTSNPN, CDR2 SVGIG (reference sequence). The length of the CDR3 is 14 residues. CDR3 bases: TGTGCCTGGAGTAAGGGAAACTCTGGAAACACCATATATTTT. Protein: CAWSKGNSGNTIYF.

The chain has TRBV28 and TRBJ2-7; D possibly corresponds to TRBD2 (7 bases). Germline CDR1 reads MDHEN; CDR2 reads SYDVKM. CDR3 length: 16 amino acids. V gave up 4 bases and J gave up 3 bases, with 19 bases separating them. The CDR3 DNA reads as TGTGCCAGCAGTTCGGGGGCTAGCGGAGTAGTCTACGAGCAGTACTTC. It translates to CASSSGASGVVYEQYF.

The V gene is TRBV28, the J gene TRBJ2-5, with TRBD2 matching over 9 bases. The germline gives CDR1 MDHEN, CDR2 SYDVKM. Trimming took 4 bases from V and 4 from J; bases not matched to a gene: 10. The CDR3 runs to 16 residues. This CDR3 is CASSSPSAGGLETQYF. The DNA of the CDR3 is TGTGCCAGCAGTTCTCCCTCCGCGGGAGGGTTAGAGACCCAGTACTTC.

J is TRBJ2-3 and V is TRBV2; 11 nucleotides agree with TRBD2. Germline V gives CDR1 SNHLY, CDR2 FYNNEI. This CDR3 is built from 19 residues. The junction had 24 bases not matched to a gene; V was cut back by 10 bases and J by 6 bases. This CDR3 is CAIYWGPAVSGRAGDTQYF. For the CDR3, the DNA is TGTGCCATCTACTGGGGGCCAGCGGTTAGCGGGAGGGCCGGGGATACGCAGTATTTT.

The chain joins TRBV27 to TRBJ2-1; D is uncertain. Germline assignment: CDR1 MNHEY and CDR2 SMNVEV (reference sequence). V lost 5 bases, J lost 4 bases, and 9 bases lay in between. This CDR3 contains 13 residues. In nucleotides, the CDR3 is TGTGCCAGCAGTAGCCCCCCGTACAATGAGCAGTTCTTC. It yields the protein CASSSPPYNEQFF.

This chain uses TRBV5-8 with TRBJ1-5; 9 nucleotides align to TRBD1. The CDR3 is made up of 15 amino acids. The germline V gene encodes CDR1 SGHTS and CDR2 YDEGEE. Trimming took 3 bases from V and 4 from J; bases not matched to a gene: 5. CDR3 sequence: CASSWGQGRNQPQHF. DNA of the CDR3: TGTGCCAGCAGCTGGGGACAGGGTCGGAATCAGCCCCAGCATTTT.